What follows is one T cell receptor beta chain and its context. Germline trimming cut 5 bases from V and 2 bases from J; bases unmatched to any gene: 3. CDR1 MNHEY and CDR2 SVGAGI come from the germline V gene. This CDR3 spans 14 amino acids. This sample was included in a study of T cells in localized non-small cell lung cancer. Assay used: immunoSEQ multiplex PCR; TCRdb lists only in-frame clones, some missing. The sample carries roughly 25,000 clones, roughly 86% recorded once. The input for sequencing was peripheral blood, taken before any cancer treatment. This TCR was recovered from a male donor at least 60 years old with stage II squamous cell lung carcinoma. This sequence joins TRBV6-5 and TRBJ1-5, with TRBD1 identical over 7 bases. CDR3 amino acids: CASSPGTGNQPQHF. Here the CDR3 DNA reads TGTGCCAGCAGTCCCGGGACAGGCAATCAGCCCCAGCATTTT.